The 13 T cell receptor beta chains reported below all come from one sample, sequenced in a study of T cell repertoires in cytomegalovirus infection. TCRdb reprocessed the reads via MiXCR and lists one record per CDR3 protein. Among 400,000 to 550,000 distinct CDR3 sequences listed, about 11% were seen once. The sample was PBMCs. The receptors originated from a human donor in good health (CMV status not recorded). Some clones in this sample may be carry-over from other donors' samples.

This clonotype was observed at least ten times. The chain carries TRBV7-2 and TRBJ1-5, with D possibly matching TRBD1 (6 bases). Trimming pared 2 bases from V and 3 bases from J, leaving 11 bases between. The CDR3 consists of 15 residues. Germline values: CDR1 SGHTA, CDR2 FQGNSA. CDR3 in amino acids: CASSLSQGPNQPQHF. In DNA, the CDR3 is TGTGCCAGCAGCTTATCCCAGGGGCCCAATCAGCCCCAGCATTTT.

The V and J genes are TRBV9 and TRBJ1-4, with a possible D match to TRBD1 (5 bases). The V end was cut by 3 bases, the J end by 2 bases, with 11 bases between. Germline loops: CDR1 SGDLS, CDR2 YYNGEE. The CDR3 is made up of 15 amino acids. This CDR3 is CASSAQGRTNEKLFF. CDR3 in DNA: TGTGCCAGCAGCGCCCAGGGTCGGACTAATGAAAAACTGTTTTTT.

This clonotype was counted at least ten times. Written as DNA, the CDR3 is TGTGCCAGCAGTTCCCAGGGGGAACGCTCTGGAAACACCATATATTTT. It yields the protein CASSSQGERSGNTIYF. The J gene is TRBJ1-3, the V gene TRBV28; the match to TRBD1 covers 7 bases. V was pared by 4 bases and J by 0 bases, with 6 bases of the junction left unmatched. Germline assignment: CDR1 MDHEN and CDR2 SYDVKM. CDR3 size: 16 residues.

Many counts were recorded for this clonotype. The gene calls are TRBV6-5 and TRBJ1-1; no clear D. Trimming removed 0 bases at V and 3 bases at J, with 8 bases between. The CDR3 totals 14 residues. Germline loops: CDR1 MNHEY, CDR2 SVGAGI. This chain's CDR3 is CASSYSGRYTEAFF. The CDR3 DNA reads TGTGCCAGCAGTTACTCGGGGAGGTACACTGAAGCTTTCTTT.

This clonotype has a count of ten or more. The chain has TRBV7-9 and TRBJ2-7; 7 bases are shared with TRBD1. This CDR3 region has 15 residues. V shed 4 bases, J shed 0 bases, and the junction held 6 bases outside the gene matches. In germline, CDR1 is SEHNR, CDR2 FQNEAQ (reference sequence). The CDR3 here is CASSSGTALSYEQYF. CDR3 coding DNA: TGTGCCAGCAGCTCAGGGACAGCACTCTCCTACGAGCAGTACTTC.

This clonotype was seen more than once but under ten times. The chain combines TRBV20-1 with TRBJ2-1, with 11 bases lining up with TRBD2. J lost 3 bases, V lost 5 bases, and 6 bases had no gene match. CDR3 length equals 15 residues. Germline CDR1 and CDR2: DFQATT and SNEGSKA (reference sequence). CDR3 sequence (DNA): TGCAGTGCTGGGTTAGCGGGAGGGGGCTACAATGAGCAGTTCTTC. Translating gives CSAGLAGGGYNEQFF.

This clonotype was detected many times. The CDR3 region is CASMLPNSYEQYF. DNA of the CDR3: TGTGCCAGCATGCTCCCAAATTCCTACGAGCAGTACTTC. The V and J genes are TRBV28 and TRBJ2-7; D unresolved. The CDR3 loop spans 13 amino acids. The germline V gene encodes CDR1 MDHEN and CDR2 SYDVKM. The V gene lost 7 bases and the J gene lost 1 base, with 11 bases spanning the gap. Variable domain in full (rest from reference TRBV28 and TRBJ2-7): DVKVTQSSRYLVKRTGEKVFLECVQDMDHENMFWYRQDPGLGLRLIYFSYDVKMKEKGDIPEGYSVSREKKERFSLILESASTNQTSMYLCASMLPNSYEQYFGPGTRLTVT.

This clonotype occurred many times. The CDR3 sequence: CASSQPGGGTEAFF. CDR3 DNA: TGTGCCAGCAGCCAACCAGGGGGTGGCACTGAAGCTTTCTTT. The rearrangement links TRBV28 to TRBJ1-1; 7 bases map to TRBD1. In germline, CDR1 is MDHEN, CDR2 SYDVKM. J gave up 4 bases and V 6 bases, and 8 bases lay outside the gene matches. The CDR3 has 14 residues.

This rearrangement joins TRBV27 to TRBJ2-3; no clear D gene. Germline V gives CDR1 MNHEY, CDR2 SMNVEV (reference sequence). The CDR3 contains 14 residues. V lost 4 bases to trimming and J lost 3 bases, with 11 bases between them. The DNA for the CDR3 is TGTGCCAGCAGTTCGACCCCGCGGACAGATACGCAGTATTTT. Translated, it gives CASSSTPRTDTQYF.

The CDR3 nucleotides read TGCAGCGTCTCTCCGGGACAGACTCCCTACGAGCAGTACTTC. Translated: CSVSPGQTPYEQYF. The chain links TRBV29-1 to TRBJ2-7; 7 bases match TRBD1. The CDR3 covers 14 residues. V trimming: 6 bases; J trimming: 2 bases; junction bases outside the gene matches: 10. The germline CDR1 and CDR2 sequences are SQVTM and ANQGSEA.

This clonotype was observed at least ten times. The chain carries TRBV19 and TRBJ2-7, with TRBD1 matching 7 bases. This CDR3 is 15 amino acids long. V was pared by 3 bases and J by 2 bases, with 7 bases of the junction left unmatched. CDR1 LNHDA and CDR2 SQIVND come from the germline V gene (reference sequence). The CDR3 nucleotides are TGTGCCAGTAGTATTTCTTCGACAGGGACCTACGAGCAGTACTTC. Translating gives CASSISSTGTYEQYF.

The genes are TRBV4-1 and TRBJ2-3; a weak D match, TRBD2 (6 bases). Trimming shortened V by 0 bases and J by 6 bases, and 13 bases separated the two germline ends. CDR3 size: 15 residues. Germline CDR1 MGHRA, CDR2 YSYEKL. CDR3 DNA sequence: TGCGCCAGCAGCCAAGACCGGGACTTAATTGATACGCAGTATTTT. This encodes CASSQDRDLIDTQYF.

This clonotype was picked up many times. The chain couples TRBV4-2 to TRBJ1-5, with no clear D. The CDR3 covers 12 residues. Trimming took 3 bases from V and 4 from J, leaving 4 bases between them. Looked up from germline, CDR1 is LGHNA and CDR2 is YNFKEQ. The CDR3 loop reads CASSQDNQPQHF. The CDR3 DNA follows: TGTGCCAGCAGCCAGGATAATCAGCCCCAGCATTTT.